This T cell receptor beta chain derives from a study of blood T cell repertoires in COVID-19 (dated by TCRdb to the early 2020s). Context from the whole study: Samples covering the acute and convalescent phases of COVID-19 were provided by collaborators in the United States, Italy and Spain. The dataset comprised deeply sampled blood TCRbeta repertoires from subjects exposed to, actively infected with, or recovered from COVID-19. Where HLA class I and class II types were available, the types were taken from metadata supplied by the sample provider, not from assay-based typing. The material from the prospective study consisted of cDNA or gDNA derived from T cells, B-cell-depleted T cells, or PBMCs. Nearly every sample came with metadata listing a de-identified subject ID, COVID-19 status, age in years and sex. The samples were drawn from two sources: the first 160 participants of the ongoing ImmuneRACE study, and 1,200 or so subjects contributed by 6 global collaborators. A freely available public database, intended as a resource for researchers studying the immune response to SARS-CoV-2, is where the repertoires were released.

The immunoSEQ Assay, a bias-controlled multiplex PCR, was used to amplify TCRbeta CDR3 regions from genomic DNA. In the source study's methods: The number of nucleated cells in each sample was estimated by amplification of reference gene primers within the assay. To quantify the absolute abundance of each unique TCRbeta CDR3 rearrangement, sequence reads were collapsed and filtered. For each sample, productive Simpson clonality was calculated by taking the square root of Simpson's diversity index across productive rearrangements. Sourced from immuneACCESS, this table was stored by TCRdb with only in-frame sequences that have V and J called. A share of the clones is absent; for the studies checked, an unresolved V gene accounts for under half, and the remainder has no known explanation. V and J calls and clone size are copied from that table; D and trimming were computed from the DNA. The sample table lists 50,000 to 65,000 clones, about four fifths of them with a count of one. 16% of the sample belongs to the ten largest clones.

Remarks on this clone: This receptor's antigen is unknown. No base-level quality is on record; no much larger clone is a single base apart.

One collaborating source in Seattle enrolled patients during active infection and followed them longitudinally through the course of disease. The collaborating institutions used their own protocols to collect whole blood in K2EDTA tubes. For TCRbeta analysis, collaborators shipped samples in one of three forms: frozen whole blood, isolated PBMCs, or DNA extracted from either of those sample types. Measured from the cysteine to the phenylalanine, the CDR3 is 14 residues long. Just the 42-base CDR3 DNA is kept, in frame starting at base 1. CDR1 is given as MNHEY and CDR2 as SVGAGI, both from the germline V gene. The germline ends are 7 bases apart after V is trimmed by 4 bases and J by 0 bases. The full study reports these points: The quantity of clinical and demographic metadata differed by source and by participant and was supplied without curation.

Sequenced sample: peripheral blood. The TCR sequence derives from a man in his 60s with COVID-19, enrolled during active disease. The rearrangement combines TRBV6-5 with TRBJ1-5, with no D gene named confidently. The CDR3 here reads CASSLGDSNQPQHF. The sequence in DNA is TGTGCCAGCAGTTTGGGAGATAGCAATCAGCCCCAGCATTTT.